What follows are 5 T cell receptor beta chains derived from one specimen sequenced in a study of blood T cell repertoires in COVID-19. Clones were sequenced by immunoSEQ multiplex PCR, and TCRdb holds only the in-frame ones, with some missing. The sample consists of roughly 160,000 clones, approximately 86% of them appearing once. The sample comprised peripheral blood. The receptors stem from a man in his 60s with acute or convalescent COVID-19.

This clone was detected a few times. The V call is TRBV6-1, the J call TRBJ1-5; 7 bases fit TRBD1. The CDR3 contains 15 residues. The trim removed 7 bases at V and 1 base at J, leaving 7 bases unmatched. The V gene's germline CDR1 is MNHNS and CDR2 SASEGT. The CDR3 loop reads CASTTGVASNQPQHF. The CDR3 DNA reads TGTGCCAGCACTACAGGGGTGGCGAGCAATCAGCCCCAGCATTTT.

This chain joins TRBV14 and TRBJ2-7; no clear D gene. The CDR3 spans 12 residues. The V gene's germline CDR1 is SGHDN and CDR2 FVKESK. The germline V and J ends were trimmed by 3 bases and 4 bases, with 7 bases remaining between them. The CDR3, as DNA: TGTGCCAGCAGCCAGTTGAGTTACGAGCAGTACTTC. Its translation is CASSQLSYEQYF.

The J gene is TRBJ1-4, the V gene TRBV28, with a tentative D call TRBD1 (6 bases). The length of the CDR3 is 15 residues. Trimming took 5 bases from V and 1 from J, leaving 11 bases between them. Germline loops: CDR1 MDHEN, CDR2 SYDVKM. The DNA for the CDR3 is TGTGCCAGCAGTACCCGGGACATAACTAATGAAAAACTGTTTTTT. Protein product: CASSTRDITNEKLFF.

This chain uses TRBV7-6 with TRBJ2-1; maybe TRBD2 (6 bases). Germline lookup yields CDR1 SGHVS and CDR2 FNYEAQ. The CDR3 is made up of 15 amino acids. V was clipped by 0 bases and J by 9 bases, with 15 bases between them. The CDR3: CASSLAPGVAVEQFF. CDR3 coding DNA: TGTGCCAGCAGCTTAGCGCCGGGGGTAGCGGTTGAGCAGTTCTTC.

The J gene is TRBJ1-1, the V gene TRBV5-1; 7 nucleotides line up with TRBD1. CDR3 size: 15 residues. The V and J ends lost 4 bases and 4 bases, in that order; junction bases with no gene match: 10. Looked up from germline, CDR1 is SGHRS and CDR2 is YFSETQ. The CDR3 DNA follows: TGCGCCAGCAGCGTACTCAGGGGGATGGGCACTGAAGCTTTCTTT. This gives the protein CASSVLRGMGTEAFF.